One sample yielded the 3 T cell receptor beta chains listed below, sequenced in a study of type 1 regulatory T cells. Via MiXCR, TCRdb re-called the reads, giving one row per CDR3 protein. The table records roughly 71,000 distinct CDR3 sequences, around 68% of them present only once. No antigens are known for them. The sequenced sample was cultured T cells, either the whole culture or a sorted T cell fraction (not recorded which). Subset specified: Tr1-enriched cell product generated in vitro against host alloantigens. These receptors were obtained from a human donor in good health.

The V call is TRBV7-3, the J call TRBJ2-3, with D uncertain. The length of the CDR3 is 16 residues. Trimming removed 3 bases at V and 5 bases at J, with 18 bases between. In germline, CDR1 is SGHTA, CDR2 FQGTGA. CDR3 nucleotides: TGTGCCAGCAGCTTTTCATCGGGCCCAATGGGAGATACGCAGTATTTT. Its translation is CASSFSSGPMGDTQYF.

The genes are TRBV21-1 and TRBJ1-4; the D call in the table, TRBD1, was not verified against the DNA. TRBV21-1 is a known pseudogene. The CDR3 runs to 15 residues. The CDR3 nucleotides are TGTGCCAGCATCTTTAAGGGGACAACTAATGAAAAACTGTTTTTT. It translates to CASIFKGTTNEKLFF.

The V call is TRBV7-2, the J call TRBJ1-2; D perhaps matches TRBD1 (5 bases). The V gene lost 0 bases and the J gene lost 8 bases, with 13 bases spanning the gap. The CDR3 extends over 14 amino acids. Germline CDR1 SGHTA, CDR2 FQGNSA. Here the CDR3 DNA reads TGTGCCAGCAGCTTAGCGGGGCCGGGTCGGGGCTACACCTTC. This gives the protein CASSLAGPGRGYTF.